Here is one TCR beta chain with its context. The sample is drawn from a study of T cell responses to AZD1222 COVID-19 vaccine. Sequencing used immunoSEQ multiplex PCR; TCRdb keeps in-frame clones, though not all of them. The sample includes roughly 67,000 clones, about 87% of them seen just once. This CDR3 comprises 15 residues. CDR1 and CDR2 from the germline V gene are SGHTA and FQGNSA. Trimming left V 1 base short and J 7 bases short, with 17 bases between. The sequence came from an adult in good health. This chain connects TRBV7-2 to TRBJ2-7; no reliable D call. The sample here was peripheral blood, taken on day 0 of AZD1222 vaccination. CDR3 sequence: CASSLDGKSDGEQYF. In DNA form, the CDR3 reads TGTGCCAGCAGCTTAGATGGGAAAAGCGACGGGGAGCAGTACTTC.